This TCR beta chain was retrieved from a study of T cell clonotyping in hematopoietic cell transplantation (dated by TCRdb to the early 2020s). Concerning the study at large: The study collected 135 blood samples from 35 to 45 consecutive transplant recipients and their related donors. Recruitment of patients was conducted between late 2015 and January 2017, and follow-up was continued until late 2020 or death.

Turning to this clone: Its target antigen remains unknown. No base qualities exist here, and no much larger clone lies one base off it.

What the time point label conveys for this sample: 100 days after allo-HCT. Blood from recipients was drawn roughly 28 days before transplant, then again at days 30, 100 and 180 after transplant. Nuclei Lysis Solution was used to extract genomic DNA from fresh or cryopreserved unfractionated peripheral blood mononuclear cells. TCR beta CDR3 regions were amplified from genomic DNA with the immunoSEQ assay, a bias-controlled multiplex PCR using V- and J-specific primers. A proprietary barcode and Illumina adapter sequences were added to the CDR3 amplicons in a second PCR step. An Illumina MiSeq instrument was used to sequence the CDR3 libraries. Per the authors' processing: Export and quality control were handled in immunoSEQ Analyzer 3.0, while downstream analyses relied on R Bioconductor and Immunarch. Only productive rearrangements in the normalized downsampled data set went into calculating the repertoire metrics. In the normalized cohort, a clonotype counted as pathologically expanded if the clonotype was larger than 5 templates. The Inverse Simpson Index served as the measure of repertoire diversity. CMV-specificity analyses were carried out on the non-normalized data set to capture all clonotypes. TCRdb provides this immuneACCESS table in a form limited to in-frame rearrangements. Some clones are lacking; in checked studies, under half of them reflect an unresolved V gene, and why the rest are absent is not known. V, J and clone size were drawn from that table, and D and trimming were deduced from the DNA. Across this sample there are 15,000 to 20,000 clones, with under 90% seen only once. The ten largest clonotypes hold 4% to 5% of the sample.

Findings and caveats that apply to the study as a whole: Recipient TCR diversity fell after transplant, with pathologically expanded clonotypes rising progressively from day 30 to day 180. Only a small fraction of recipient repertoires overlapped donor repertoires, with over 95% appearing de novo at the given depth. The sample size was limited, and because cells were not sorted, the contributions of CD4 and CD8 repertoires could not be separated. Donor and pretransplant recipient Inverse Simpson Index values predicted broader posttransplant TCR repertoire diversity.

The receptor comes from a male patient over 55 who had an allogeneic stem cell transplant from a related donor, so the T cells may come from the graft donor. Some clones in this sample may be carry-over from other donors' samples. The material sequenced was PBMCs, taken 100 days after allogeneic stem cell transplant.

The CDR3 corresponds to CASSLRGRSYEQYF. The nucleotides are TGTGCCAGCAGCTTAAGAGGCAGGTCCTACGAGCAGTACTTC. This sequence uses TRBV11-1 and TRBJ2-7, with no D gene named confidently. Taken from cysteine to phenylalanine, the CDR3 has 14 residues. The entry retains the CDR3 DNA only, 42 bases that are in frame from base 1. CDR1 SGHAT and CDR2 FQDESV are derived from the germline V gene (reference sequence). V loses 2 bases of germline sequence and J loses 1 base, and the interval between the two ends is 9 bases.